This T cell receptor beta chain was obtained from a study of long-term antiretroviral therapy in people with HIV. Study as a whole: The 2015 recommendation for immediate ART came about a decade after the earliest samples. Study-wide results and caveats: Diversity rose after ART but stayed below transplant donor controls.

They ran version v3.0 of the immunoSEQ assay at survey level. In sequencing, roughly 40,000-50,000 T-cell genomes per sample were targeted. The table came from immunoSEQ multiplex PCR; TCRdb's copy has only in-frame clones and leaves some out. The data hold more than 15,000 clones, with 80% observed a single time. Only one count was recorded for this clone. Its antigen is still unknown. Trimming left V 0 bases short and J 0 bases short, with 6 bases between. The germline CDR1 and CDR2 sequences are LGHNA and YNFKEQ. This CDR3 has 16 amino acids. The TCR sequence derives from a woman aged 25 to 39 with HIV. The chain uses TRBV4-2 and TRBJ2-6, with unresolved D. This sample comprised unsorted PBMCs, obtained 2.9 years after starting antiretroviral therapy. DNA of the CDR3: TGTGCCAGCAGCCAAGATTGGGCCTCTGGGGCCAACGTCCTGACTTTC. Encoded protein: CASSQDWASGANVLTF.